What follows are 24 T cell receptor beta chains derived from one specimen sequenced in a study of blood T cell repertoires in COVID-19. The assay was immunoSEQ multiplex PCR, and TCRdb's table has in-frame clones only and misses some. This table holds 130,000 to 150,000 clones, around 81% found once. The specimen sequenced was peripheral blood. These receptors came from a human donor with acute or convalescent COVID-19. The donor label of this sample is uncertain.

Here the CDR3 DNA reads TGTGCCAGCAGCGGGGACAGCCGCACAGATACGCAGTATTTT. Translating it yields CASSGDSRTDTQYF. This chain joins TRBV6-4 and TRBJ2-3, with 7 positions matching TRBD1. CDR3 length: 14 residues. J gave up 1 base and V 6 bases, and 4 bases lay outside the gene matches. CDR1 is MRHNA and CDR2 is SNTAGT in the germline V gene.

The table lists this clone with a count of one. The chain is built from TRBV27 and TRBJ1-1; D is undetermined. With 3 bases removed from V and 0 bases from J, the gap between germline ends came to 5 bases. This CDR3 has 13 amino acids. Germline assignment: CDR1 MNHEY and CDR2 SMNVEV (reference sequence). The CDR3 is CASSFFMNTEAFF. In DNA, the CDR3 is TGTGCCAGCAGTTTCTTTATGAACACTGAAGCTTTCTTT.

V gene TRBV5-1 combines with J gene TRBJ1-3, with D possibly TRBD1 on 6 matching bases. Germline V lookup: CDR1 SGHRS, CDR2 YFSETQ. The CDR3 is 16 residues long. The germline V and J ends were trimmed by 2 bases and 0 bases, with 12 bases remaining between them. CDR3 coding DNA: TGCGCCAGCAGCTTAATACAGGGTTCCTCTGGAAACACCATATATTTT. Amino acid sequence: CASSLIQGSSGNTIYF. Variable domain in full (rest from reference TRBV5-1 and TRBJ1-3): KAGVTQTPRYLIKTRGQQVTLSCSPISGHRSVSWYQQTPGQGLQFLFEYFSETQRNKGNFPGRFSGRQFSNSRSEMNVSTLELGDSALYLCASSLIQGSSGNTIYFGEGSWLTVV.

The chain couples TRBV18 to TRBJ1-1; the D is unclear. This CDR3 contains 13 residues. In germline, CDR1 is KGHSH, CDR2 LQKENI. Trimming left V 4 bases short and J 1 base short, with 7 bases between. The CDR3 DNA sequence: TGTGCCAGCTCACGGCGGGCGAACACTGAAGCTTTCTTT. Its protein product is CASSRRANTEAFF.

The V call is TRBV3-1 (or the pseudogene TRBV3-2), the J call TRBJ1-3, with unresolved D. V dropped 4 bases and J dropped 0 bases, with 10 bases sitting between them. CDR3 size: 15 residues. CDR1 is LGHDT and CDR2 is YNNKEL in the germline V gene (reference sequence). CDR3 loop: CASSLRRGSGNTIYF. In DNA form, the CDR3 reads TGTGCCAGCAGCCTTAGACGGGGCTCTGGAAACACCATATATTTT.

Written as DNA, the CDR3 is TGTGCCAGCAGTATGGGGGGGCTCGGTGGCTACACCTTC. This translates into CASSMGGLGGYTF. The chain recombines TRBV12-3 or TRBV12-4 with TRBJ1-2; TRBD1 is a possible D gene (6 bases). CDR3 length: 13 amino acids. V was cut by 5 bases and J by 7 bases, with 14 bases left in between.

The chain joins TRBV6-1 to TRBJ1-6; TRBD1 aligns across 7 bases. After removal of 3 bases from V and 9 bases from J, the junction contained 14 bases not matched to a gene. Per germline, CDR1 MNHNS and CDR2 SASEGT. There are 17 residues in the CDR3. The CDR3 region is CASSERQGRLAGSPLHF. In DNA form, the CDR3 reads TGTGCCAGCAGTGAGAGACAGGGAAGGCTGGCGGGTTCACCCCTCCACTTT.

The V call is TRBV6-5, the J call TRBJ1-2, with a weak D call TRBD1 (6 bases). The CDR3 sequence is 13 residues long. Germline V gene lookup returns CDR1 MNHEY and CDR2 SVGAGI. Deletions cut 10 bases from V and 5 bases from J, with 17 bases between. CDR3 loop: CATPGHHFYGYTF. CDR3 coding DNA: TGTGCCACCCCGGGACACCATTTTTATGGCTACACCTTC.

Only a few counts were recorded for this clone. The chain is built from TRBV27 and TRBJ1-2; tentatively, D is TRBD1 (6 bases). This CDR3 spans 14 amino acids. Between the trimmed V and J ends, which lost 3 bases and 6 bases, there was a span of 14 bases. CDR1 and CDR2 from the germline V gene are MNHEY and SMNVEV (reference sequence). CDR3: CASSFWAGDHGYTF. The DNA for the CDR3 is TGTGCCAGCAGTTTTTGGGCAGGGGATCATGGCTACACCTTC.

This sequence joins TRBV30 and TRBJ1-1, with unresolved D. The CDR3 contains 13 residues. V lost 1 base and J lost 4, with 10 bases in between. From germline, CDR1 is GTSNPN and CDR2 SVGIG (reference sequence). In DNA form, the CDR3 reads TGTGCCTGGAGTGCGACTGTGGGCACTGAAGCTTTCTTT. This translates into CAWSATVGTEAFF. The variable domain in full, with the rest retrieved from reference TRBV30 and TRBJ1-1, is SQTIHQWPATLVQPVGSPLSLECTVEGTSNPNLYWYRQAAGRGLQLLFYSVGIGQISSEVPQNLSASRPQDRQFILSSKKLLLSDSGFYLCAWSATVGTEAFFGQGTRLTVV.

This clone was seen just once. This chain joins TRBV13 and TRBJ1-5; D is unclear. In germline, CDR1 is PRHDT, CDR2 FYEKMQ (reference sequence). CDR3 length: 13 amino acids. Between the trimmed V and J ends, which lost 4 bases and 7 bases, there was a span of 11 bases. CDR3 nucleotide sequence: TGTGCCAGCAGCTCCGGGGTAGCCCAGCCCCAGCATTTT. Its translation is CASSSGVAQPQHF.

This clone was detected only once. This chain connects TRBV29-1 to TRBJ2-3; D is uncertain. The V and J ends lost 0 bases and 2 bases respectively, with 12 bases between them. The CDR3 runs to 15 residues. CDR1 and CDR2 (germline): SQVTM, ANQGSEA. The CDR3, as DNA: TGCAGCGTTGAAGACACCGCGCAATTCACAGATACGCAGTATTTT. It is translated as CSVEDTAQFTDTQYF.

The chain links TRBV5-1 to TRBJ2-1; D is possibly TRBD1 (5 bases). This CDR3 is built from 14 residues. V lost 4 bases, J lost 8 bases, and 16 bases lay in between. Looked up from germline, CDR1 is SGHRS and CDR2 is YFSETQ. CDR3 DNA: TGCGCCAGCAGCCCCCACCTAGGGGCCCATGAGCAGTTCTTC. This sequence encodes CASSPHLGAHEQFF.

The chain joins TRBV5-6 to TRBJ1-2, with D unresolved. The CDR3 has 12 amino acids. Deletions cut 3 bases from V and 4 bases from J, with 7 bases between. Looked up from germline, CDR1 is SGHDT and CDR2 is YYEEEE. The CDR3 protein is CASSSPGYGYTF. The CDR3 coding sequence is TGTGCCAGCAGCTCGCCGGGCTATGGCTACACCTTC.

The DNA for the CDR3 is TGTGCCAGCAGTCCGGAGGACCGAGCCTACGAGCAGTACGTC. It encodes CASSPEDRAYEQYV. The rearrangement links TRBV6-2 or TRBV6-3 to TRBJ2-7, with D possibly being TRBD2 (5 bases). CDR3 size: 14 residues. Trimming stripped 5 bases from V and 2 bases from J, with 13 bases between. CDR1 is MNHEY and CDR2 is SVGEGT in the germline V gene.

The chain joins TRBV19 to TRBJ2-3; 7 bases line up with TRBD1. After removal of 1 base from V and 5 bases from J, the junction contained 15 bases not matched to a gene. The germline V gene encodes CDR1 LNHDA and CDR2 SQIVND (reference sequence). CDR3 length: 18 residues. The CDR3 spells CASSIGRRTGPKGDTQYF. The CDR3 DNA reads TGTGCCAGTAGTATAGGGCGACGGACAGGTCCAAAAGGAGATACGCAGTATTTT.

This chain connects TRBV2 to TRBJ2-1, with 16 nucleotides matching TRBD2. Trimming cost V 8 bases and J 0 bases; bases outside gene matches: 7. The length of the CDR3 is 18 residues. The germline V gene has CDR1 SNHLY and CDR2 FYNNEI. CDR3 in amino acids: CASLKGTSGGVSYNEQFF. CDR3 bases: TGTGCCAGCCTCAAAGGGACTAGCGGGGGGGTCTCCTACAATGAGCAGTTCTTC.

DNA of the CDR3: TGCGCCAGCAGCTTGTGGGGGGGCCAAACAGATACGCAGTATTTT. It is translated as CASSLWGGQTDTQYF. The chain recombines TRBV5-1 with TRBJ2-3; TRBD2 might be the D (7 bases). Germline V lookup: CDR1 SGHRS, CDR2 YFSETQ. The ends were cut back, 1 base at V and 3 bases at J, with 12 bases in the middle. CDR3 length: 15 amino acids.

The V and J genes are TRBV13 and TRBJ2-2; a possible D gene is TRBD1 (5 bases). In germline, CDR1 is PRHDT, CDR2 FYEKMQ (reference sequence). The germline V and J ends were trimmed by 3 bases and 2 bases, with 7 bases remaining between them. The CDR3 length is 14 residues. The CDR3 sequence is CASSLTANTGELFF. The CDR3 DNA is TGTGCCAGCAGCTTGACAGCCAACACCGGGGAGCTGTTTTTT.

This chain joins TRBV6-6 and TRBJ2-1, with D possibly being TRBD2 (6 bases). This CDR3 contains 14 residues. V lost 6 bases to trimming and J lost 5 bases, with 14 bases between them. Germline V gene lookup returns CDR1 MNHNY and CDR2 SVGAGI (reference sequence). CDR3 region: CASSRGGNHNEQFF. Here the CDR3 DNA reads TGTGCCAGCAGCCGTGGAGGGAACCACAATGAGCAGTTCTTC.

The chain employs TRBV19 and TRBJ2-1, with 7 bases aligning to TRBD2. The trim removed 5 bases at V and 5 bases at J, leaving 6 bases unmatched. The CDR3 is made up of 14 amino acids. Germline V gene sequence: CDR1 LNHDA, CDR2 SQIVND (reference sequence). The CDR3 sequence: CASSSLAANNEQFF. The CDR3 DNA sequence: TGTGCCAGTAGTTCCCTAGCGGCCAACAATGAGCAGTTCTTC.

The sample holds one count of this clone. J is TRBJ2-5 and V is TRBV28; possibly TRBD2 for D (6 bases). V lost 7 bases and J 4 bases, leaving 22 bases between the germline ends. Germline V gives CDR1 MDHEN, CDR2 SYDVKM. This CDR3 spans 16 amino acids. The CDR3 sequence is CASTPLGGRMRETQYF. As DNA, the CDR3 is TGTGCCAGCACTCCCCTGGGAGGCCGGATGAGAGAGACCCAGTACTTC.

J is TRBJ2-7 and V is TRBV5-1, with 9 nucleotides matching TRBD1. V shed 1 base and J 2 bases; nucleotides not matched to a gene: 4. The CDR3 has 15 amino acids. Germline lookup yields CDR1 SGHRS and CDR2 YFSETQ. The CDR3: CASSLQGQGTYEQYF. DNA for the CDR3: TGCGCCAGCAGCTTGCAAGGACAGGGGACCTACGAGCAGTACTTC.

The V and J genes are TRBV30 and TRBJ1-3; 7 bases match TRBD1. V shed 3 bases, J shed 1 base, and the junction held 3 bases outside the gene matches. Germline V gives CDR1 GTSNPN, CDR2 SVGIG (reference sequence). This CDR3 region has 14 residues. CDR3: CAWRAGGSGNTIYF. CDR3 coding DNA: TGTGCCTGGAGAGCAGGGGGTTCTGGAAACACCATATATTTT.